These T cell receptor beta chains were read from a single sample in a study of cytomegalovirus exposure and HLA in healthy donors. Measured with immunoSEQ multiplex PCR; TCRdb has only the in-frame clones, and not every one. The repertoire includes about 160,000 clones, less than 90% of them detected once, and approximately 2% sits in the top ten. Sequenced material: PBMCs. The receptors shown here come from a man in his late teens or twenties in good health and CMV-seronegative. CDR3s include the opening cysteine and the closing phenylalanine or tryptophan. The D gene is left open where the match is weak.

V gene: TRBV2; D gene: TRBD1; J gene: TRBJ2-3; CDR3 protein: CASSRDRAQDTQYF
V gene: TRBV28; D gene: .; J gene: TRBJ1-6; CDR3 protein: CASNPGVGYNSPLHF
V gene: TRBV7-6; D gene: .; J gene: TRBJ2-7; CDR3 protein: CASSRQGYEQYF
V gene: TRBV10-3; D gene: TRBD2; J gene: TRBJ2-3; CDR3 protein: CAISERLAGEKKGDTQYF
V gene: TRBV7-8; D gene: TRBD2; J gene: TRBJ2-3; CDR3 protein: CASSLIVPSGAGGKDTQYF
V gene: TRBV6-1; D gene: .; J gene: TRBJ2-7; CDR3 protein: CASSEAAEGPAAQYF
V gene: TRBV7-8; D gene: TRBD2; J gene: TRBJ2-3; CDR3 protein: CASSSPRRETHTDTQYF
V gene: TRBV10-3; D gene: TRBD1; J gene: TRBJ1-2; CDR3 protein: CAISVTGGGYGYTF
V gene: TRBV27; D gene: TRBD1; J gene: TRBJ1-3; CDR3 protein: CASSFHPTGAGGNTIYF
V gene: TRBV18; D gene: .; J gene: TRBJ2-7; CDR3 protein: CASSPSSINYEQYF
V gene: TRBV6-5; D gene: .; J gene: TRBJ1-6; CDR3 protein: CASSQGWGNSPLHF
V gene: TRBV6-1; D gene: .; J gene: TRBJ1-1; CDR3 protein: CASSEAGRVTFF
V gene: TRBV4-3; D gene: .; J gene: TRBJ1-2; CDR3 protein: CASSQEGGRGTPFYGYTF
V gene: TRBV7-8; D gene: .; J gene: TRBJ1-2; CDR3 protein: CASSPLLRQGYYGYTF
V gene: TRBV7-9; D gene: .; J gene: TRBJ2-5; CDR3 protein: CASSLELGGETQYF
V gene: TRBV28; D gene: TRBD2; J gene: TRBJ2-3; CDR3 protein: CASSGGGGTQYF